This TCR beta chain was identified in a study of identical twins. One entry per CDR3 protein results from TCRdb running MiXCR on the 5' RACE reads. Seen here are 570,000 or so distinct CDR3 sequences, 9.6% observed once, and the top ten hold roughly 3%. This CDR3 has 17 residues. CDR1 and CDR2 from the germline V gene are MNHEY and SVGEGT. V gave up 4 bases and J gave up 4 bases, with 17 bases separating them. This clonotype was seen a handful of times. A further study also used this sample, focusing on yellow fever vaccine responses in identical twins.

This TCR derives from a young woman in good health. Sequences were obtained from PBMCs. The rearrangement links TRBV6-2 or TRBV6-3 to TRBJ2-6; D possibly corresponds to TRBD1 (5 bases). CDR3 in DNA: TGTGCCAGCAGTTTCTTCAGGGAAACTTCAGGGGCCAACGTCCTGACTTTC. Its protein product is CASSFFRETSGANVLTF.